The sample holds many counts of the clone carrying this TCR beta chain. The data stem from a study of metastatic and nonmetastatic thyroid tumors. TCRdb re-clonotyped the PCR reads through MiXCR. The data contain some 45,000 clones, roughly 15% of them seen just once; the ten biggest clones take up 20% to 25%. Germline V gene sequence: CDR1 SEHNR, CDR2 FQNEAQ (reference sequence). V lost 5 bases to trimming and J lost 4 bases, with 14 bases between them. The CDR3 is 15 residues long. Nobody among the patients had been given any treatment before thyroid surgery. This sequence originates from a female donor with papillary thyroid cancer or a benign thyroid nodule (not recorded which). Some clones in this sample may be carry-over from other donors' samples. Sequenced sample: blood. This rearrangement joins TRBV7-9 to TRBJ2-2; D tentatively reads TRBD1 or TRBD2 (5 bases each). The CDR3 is CASSPKGTATGELFF. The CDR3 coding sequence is TGTGCCAGCAGCCCTAAGGGGACGGCCACCGGGGAGCTGTTTTTT.